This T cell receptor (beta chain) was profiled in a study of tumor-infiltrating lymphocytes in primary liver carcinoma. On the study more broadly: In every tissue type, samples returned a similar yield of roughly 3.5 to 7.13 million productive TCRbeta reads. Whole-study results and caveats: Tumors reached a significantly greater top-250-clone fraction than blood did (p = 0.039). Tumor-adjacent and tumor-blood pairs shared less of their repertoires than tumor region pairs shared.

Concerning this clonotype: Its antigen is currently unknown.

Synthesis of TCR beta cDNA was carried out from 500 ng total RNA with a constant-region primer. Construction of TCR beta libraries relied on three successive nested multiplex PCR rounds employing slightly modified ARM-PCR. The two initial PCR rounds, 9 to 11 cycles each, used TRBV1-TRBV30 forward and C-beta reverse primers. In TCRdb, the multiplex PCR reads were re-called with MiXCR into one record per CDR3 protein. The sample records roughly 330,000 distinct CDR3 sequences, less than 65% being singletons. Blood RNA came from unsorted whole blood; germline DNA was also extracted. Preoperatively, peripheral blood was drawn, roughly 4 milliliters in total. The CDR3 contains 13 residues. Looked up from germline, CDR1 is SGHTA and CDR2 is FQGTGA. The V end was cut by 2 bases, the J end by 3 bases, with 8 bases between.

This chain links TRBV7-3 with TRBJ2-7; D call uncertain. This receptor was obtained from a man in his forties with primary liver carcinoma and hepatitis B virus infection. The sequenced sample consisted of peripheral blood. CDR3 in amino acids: CASSLSPLYEQYF. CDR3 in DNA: TGTGCCAGCAGCTTATCCCCCCTCTACGAGCAGTACTTC.